One T cell receptor beta chain is described in this entry. Its antigen remains undetermined. Each CD8+ T cell subset was flow-sorted in triplicate, and 300,000 or so cells per subset were placed directly into RLT lysis buffer. Peripheral blood mononuclear cells were isolated from buffy coats using standard density gradient centrifugation. Total RNA was extracted from sorted cells with an RNeasy Mini Kit. This sample is part of a study of CXCR3-negative and CXCR3-positive naive CD8 T cells (dated 2019 in TCRdb). Some background on the complete study: In total, about 130 million TRB reads were obtained, which works out to roughly 1.5 +/- 0.3 million reads per library. Diversity and physicochemical repertoire analyses covered some eleven donors pooled from two independent experiments. TRBV-TRBJ cluster analysis included naive subsets from about five donors and memory cells from 3 donors.

Including cysteine and phenylalanine, the CDR3 has 19 amino acids. Only the protein is available. The CDR1 and CDR2 encoded by the germline V gene are SGHTA and FQGNSA. Overall study outcomes, separate from this receptor: Freshly isolated PBMCs were used for most assays because CXCR3 expression partially decreased after cryopreservation. Because surface CD5, which is linked to self-reactivity in mice, was comparable between the naive subsets, TCR interaction strength was also inferred from TRB CDR3 physicochemical properties. TRBV-TRBJ usage was similar between naive CXCR3-negative and CXCR3-positive cells from the same donor, while memory cells showed distinct patterns. Both naive subsets had comparably high repertoire diversity, while memory CD8+ T cells had much lower repertoire diversity.

Data came from a NextSeq 550. The Human TCR Profiling Kit (MiLaboratory) was used to make UMI-labeled 5' RACE TRB cDNA libraries. cDNA synthesis used the entire amount of extracted RNA, and PCR amplification then used the entire amount of cDNA produced. Libraries were prepared in parallel with an identical number of PCR cycles. Concerning the study's data processing: About 48,000 +/- 9,800 unique UMI-labeled TRB cDNA molecules per library were extracted with MIGEC and MiXCR, with at least two reads per UMI required. An average of approximately 40,000 +/- 10,000 functional in-frame TRB CDR3 nucleotide clonotypes without stop codons was found per library. After each sample was downsampled to 5000 UMI-labeled TRB molecules, VDJtools was used to calculate diversity metrics such as normalized Shannon-Wiener and Chao1. For the central five CDR3 residues, VDJtools calculated physicochemical properties weighted by clonotype size, namely interaction energy, strength, volume and Kidera factor 4. TCRdb reprocessed the reads into one record per CDR3 protein sequence, lacking DNA. What appears here as the V and J calls and clone size reflects TCRdb's work, not the paper's. The sample's records list tens of thousands of distinct CDR3 sequences. The top ten hold approximately 14% of the sample.

This TCR came from a human donor in good health. Some clones in this sample may be carry-over from other donors' samples. The chain was built from TRBV7-2 and TRBJ2-4; TCRdb lists TRBD1, though no DNA is available to test this call. The sequencing input was memory CD8+ T cells from blood. The cell subset or site label here, explained by the study, means: conventional CD8+ memory T cells (TMEM), sorted as controls. The CDR3 sequence is CASSLPIDREELAKNIQYF.